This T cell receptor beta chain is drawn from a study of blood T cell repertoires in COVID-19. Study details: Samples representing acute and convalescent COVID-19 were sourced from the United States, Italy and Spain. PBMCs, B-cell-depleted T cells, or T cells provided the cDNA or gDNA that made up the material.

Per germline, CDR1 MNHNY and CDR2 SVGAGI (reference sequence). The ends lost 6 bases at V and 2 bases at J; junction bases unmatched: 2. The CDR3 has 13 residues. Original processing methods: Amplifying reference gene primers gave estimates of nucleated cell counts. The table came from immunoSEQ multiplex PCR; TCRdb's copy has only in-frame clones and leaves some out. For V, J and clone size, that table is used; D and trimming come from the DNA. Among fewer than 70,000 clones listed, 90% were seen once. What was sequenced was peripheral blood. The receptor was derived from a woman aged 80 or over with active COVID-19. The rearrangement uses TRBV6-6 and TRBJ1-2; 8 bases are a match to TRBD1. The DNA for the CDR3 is TGTGCCAGCAGGAACAGGGGGAACTATGGCTACACCTTC. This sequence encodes CASRNRGNYGYTF.